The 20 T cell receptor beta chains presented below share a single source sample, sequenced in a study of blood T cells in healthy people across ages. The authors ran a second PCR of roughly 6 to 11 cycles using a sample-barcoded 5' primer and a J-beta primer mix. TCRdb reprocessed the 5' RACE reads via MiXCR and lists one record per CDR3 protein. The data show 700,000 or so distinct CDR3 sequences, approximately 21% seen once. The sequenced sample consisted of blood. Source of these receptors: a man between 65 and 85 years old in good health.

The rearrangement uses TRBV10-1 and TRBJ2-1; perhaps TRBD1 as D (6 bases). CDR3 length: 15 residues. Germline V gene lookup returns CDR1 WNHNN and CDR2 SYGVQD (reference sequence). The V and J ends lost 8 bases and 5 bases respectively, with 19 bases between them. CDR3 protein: CASQRYRDTNNEQFF. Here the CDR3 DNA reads TGCGCCAGCCAAAGATACCGGGACACAAACAATGAGCAGTTCTTC.

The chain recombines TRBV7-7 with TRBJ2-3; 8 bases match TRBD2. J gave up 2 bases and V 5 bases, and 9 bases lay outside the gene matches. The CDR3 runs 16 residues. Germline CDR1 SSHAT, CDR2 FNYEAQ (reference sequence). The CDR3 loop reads CASSPLAGPNTDTQYF. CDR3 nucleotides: TGTGCCAGCAGCCCATTAGCGGGGCCCAACACAGATACGCAGTATTTT.

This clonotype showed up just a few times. Written as DNA, the CDR3 is TGTGCCAGCAAGGACAGTCCGAGCTCCTACAATGAGCAGTTCTTC. It yields the protein CASKDSPSSYNEQFF. V usage is TRBV6-2 or TRBV6-3 and J usage is TRBJ2-1, with D maybe TRBD1 (6 bases). CDR3 length equals 15 residues. CDR1 MNHEY and CDR2 SVGEGT come from the germline V gene. Between the trimmed V and J ends, which lost 7 bases and 0 bases, there was a span of 13 bases.

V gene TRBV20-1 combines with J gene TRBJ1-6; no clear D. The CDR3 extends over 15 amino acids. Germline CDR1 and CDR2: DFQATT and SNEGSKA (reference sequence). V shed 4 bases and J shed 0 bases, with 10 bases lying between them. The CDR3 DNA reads TGCAGTGCTAAGGCCGGCGGCTCCTATAATTCACCCCTCCACTTT. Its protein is CSAKAGGSYNSPLHF.

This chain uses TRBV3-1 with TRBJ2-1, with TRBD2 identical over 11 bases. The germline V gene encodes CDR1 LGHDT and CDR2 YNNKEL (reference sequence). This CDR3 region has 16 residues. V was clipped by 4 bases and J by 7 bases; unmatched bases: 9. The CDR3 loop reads CASSPLAGGQLNEQFF. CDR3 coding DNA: TGTGCCAGCAGCCCGTTAGCGGGAGGGCAATTGAATGAGCAGTTCTTC.

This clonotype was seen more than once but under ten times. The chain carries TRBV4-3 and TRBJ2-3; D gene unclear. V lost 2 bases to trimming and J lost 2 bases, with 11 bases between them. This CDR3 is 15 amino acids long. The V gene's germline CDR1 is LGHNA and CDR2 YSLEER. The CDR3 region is CASSQNVGPTDTQYF. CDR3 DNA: TGCGCCAGCAGCCAAAATGTAGGCCCCACAGATACGCAGTATTTT.

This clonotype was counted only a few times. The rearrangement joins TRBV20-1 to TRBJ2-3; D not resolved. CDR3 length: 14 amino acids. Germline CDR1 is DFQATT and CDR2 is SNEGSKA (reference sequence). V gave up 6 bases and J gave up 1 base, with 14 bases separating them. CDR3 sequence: CSAFPALGTDTQYF. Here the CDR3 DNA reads TGCAGTGCCTTTCCAGCACTTGGCACAGATACGCAGTATTTT.

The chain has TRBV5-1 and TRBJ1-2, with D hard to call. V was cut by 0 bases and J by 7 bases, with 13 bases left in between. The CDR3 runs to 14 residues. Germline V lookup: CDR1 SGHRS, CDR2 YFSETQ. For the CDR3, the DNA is TGCGCCAGCAGCTTGGGTCAGCAGCCTACTGGCTACACCTTC. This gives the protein CASSLGQQPTGYTF.

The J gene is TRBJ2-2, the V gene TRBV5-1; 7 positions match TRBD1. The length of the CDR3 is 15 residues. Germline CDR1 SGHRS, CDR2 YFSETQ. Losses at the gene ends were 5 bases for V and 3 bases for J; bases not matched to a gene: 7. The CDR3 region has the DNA TGCGCCAGCAGTCGTCCCACAGGGGACACCGGGGAGCTGTTTTTT. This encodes CASSRPTGDTGELFF.

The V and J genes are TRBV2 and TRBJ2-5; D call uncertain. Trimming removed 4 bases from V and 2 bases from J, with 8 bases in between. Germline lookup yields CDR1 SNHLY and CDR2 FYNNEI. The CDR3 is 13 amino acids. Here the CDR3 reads CASSGNLQETQYF. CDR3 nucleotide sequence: TGTGCCAGCAGTGGAAACCTTCAAGAGACCCAGTACTTC.

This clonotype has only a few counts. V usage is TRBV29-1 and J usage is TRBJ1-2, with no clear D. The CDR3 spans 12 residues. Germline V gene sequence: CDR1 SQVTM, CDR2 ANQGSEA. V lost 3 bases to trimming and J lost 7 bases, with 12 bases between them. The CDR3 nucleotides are TGCAGCGTTGATGTGTCAGAATCTGGCTACACCTTC. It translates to CSVDVSESGYTF.

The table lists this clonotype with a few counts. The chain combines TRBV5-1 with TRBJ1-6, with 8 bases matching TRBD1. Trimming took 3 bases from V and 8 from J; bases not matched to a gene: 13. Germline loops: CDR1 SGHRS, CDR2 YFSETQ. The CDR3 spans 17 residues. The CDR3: CASSSKSQDRDYSPLHF. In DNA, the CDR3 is TGCGCCAGCAGCTCGAAGAGCCAGGACAGGGACTATTCACCCCTCCACTTT.

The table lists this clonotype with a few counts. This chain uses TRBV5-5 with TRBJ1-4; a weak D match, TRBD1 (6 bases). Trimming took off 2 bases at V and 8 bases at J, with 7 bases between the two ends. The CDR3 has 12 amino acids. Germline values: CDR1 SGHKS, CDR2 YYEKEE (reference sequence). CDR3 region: CASSFDREKLFF. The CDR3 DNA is TGTGCCAGCAGCTTCGACAGGGAAAAACTGTTTTTT.

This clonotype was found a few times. CDR3 protein: CASSYEEAQYF. CDR3 DNA sequence: TGTGCCAGCAGTTATGAAGAAGCCCAGTACTTC. The V gene is TRBV6-2 or TRBV6-3, the J gene TRBJ2-5; D uncertain. Germline V gives CDR1 MNHEY, CDR2 SVGEGT. The V and J ends lost 3 bases and 9 bases respectively, with 8 bases between them. This CDR3 contains 11 residues.

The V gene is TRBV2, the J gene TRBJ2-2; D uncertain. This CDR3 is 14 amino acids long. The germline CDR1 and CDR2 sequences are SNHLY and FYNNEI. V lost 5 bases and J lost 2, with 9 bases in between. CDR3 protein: CASSISGNTGELFF. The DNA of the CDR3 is TGTGCCAGCAGTATTTCTGGTAACACCGGGGAGCTGTTTTTT.

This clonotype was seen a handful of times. The CDR3 DNA follows: TGCAGCGTTGCGTCCGTGTCTAGGCGGAATGAGCAGTTCTTC. Its protein product is CSVASVSRRNEQFF. The chain uses TRBV29-1 and TRBJ2-5, with unresolved D. The DNA end is more similar to TRBJ2-1, so the J call may be wrong. Per the germline V gene, CDR1 is SQVTM and CDR2 is ANQGSEA. The CDR3 contains 14 residues.

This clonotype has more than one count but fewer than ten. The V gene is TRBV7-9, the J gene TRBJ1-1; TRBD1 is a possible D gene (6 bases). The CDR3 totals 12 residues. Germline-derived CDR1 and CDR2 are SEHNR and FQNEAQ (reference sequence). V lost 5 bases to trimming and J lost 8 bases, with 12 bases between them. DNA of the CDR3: TGTGCCAGCAGCCCCGGGACAAACGAAGCTTTCTTT. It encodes CASSPGTNEAFF. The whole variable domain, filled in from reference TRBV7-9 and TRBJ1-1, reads DTGVSQNPRHKITKRGQNVTFRCDPISEHNRLYWYRQTLGQGPEFLTYFQNEAQLEKSRLLSDRFSAERPKGSFSTLEIQRTEQGDSAMYLCASSPGTNEAFFGQGTRLTVV.

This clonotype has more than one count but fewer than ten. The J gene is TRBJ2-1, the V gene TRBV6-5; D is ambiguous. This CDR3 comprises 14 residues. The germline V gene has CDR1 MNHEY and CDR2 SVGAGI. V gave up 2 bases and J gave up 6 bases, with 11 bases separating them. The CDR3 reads CASSYDRTGNEQFF. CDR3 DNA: TGTGCCAGCAGTTACGACCGGACGGGCAATGAGCAGTTCTTC.

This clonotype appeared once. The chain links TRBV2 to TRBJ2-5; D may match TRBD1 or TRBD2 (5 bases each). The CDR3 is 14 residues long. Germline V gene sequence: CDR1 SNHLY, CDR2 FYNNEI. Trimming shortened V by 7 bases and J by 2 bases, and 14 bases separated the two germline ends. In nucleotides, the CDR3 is TGTGCCAGCAACGCCGGGACCAGACAAGAGACCCAGTACTTC. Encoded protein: CASNAGTRQETQYF.

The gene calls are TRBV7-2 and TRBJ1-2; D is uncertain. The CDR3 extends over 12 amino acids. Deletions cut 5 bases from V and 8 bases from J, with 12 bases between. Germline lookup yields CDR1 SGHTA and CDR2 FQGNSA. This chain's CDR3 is CASSNSRHGYTF. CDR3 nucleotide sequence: TGTGCCAGCAGCAACAGCAGGCACGGCTACACCTTC.